Following are 25 T cell receptor beta chains from one sample sequenced in a study of OX40 agonist ivuxolimab in advanced cancers. Clones were sequenced by immunoSEQ multiplex PCR, and TCRdb holds only the in-frame ones, with some missing. In the table there are around 21,000 clones, 70% to 85% of which are singletons. Sequenced here: CD4+ or CD8+ T cells sorted from blood, sampled in a trial of the OX40 agonist ivuxolimab. The origin of the receptors is an adult with an advanced solid tumor such as melanoma, head and neck, liver or kidney cancer.

This sequence joins TRBV10-3 and TRBJ2-7; 10 bases are a match to TRBD2. Losses at the gene ends were 4 bases for V and 0 bases for J; bases not matched to a gene: 3. CDR3 length: 15 amino acids. Per the germline V gene, CDR1 is ENHRY and CDR2 is SYGVKD. CDR3 coding DNA: TGTGCCATCAGTGGGGGGACTAGCGCCTCCTACGAGCAGTACTTC. Protein: CAISGGTSASYEQYF.

This sequence joins TRBV7-2 and TRBJ1-2; D might be TRBD1 (6 bases). Germline CDR1 is SGHTA and CDR2 is FQGNSA. This CDR3 is 15 amino acids long. V gave up 1 base and J gave up 4 bases, with 13 bases separating them. CDR3 region: CASSLDTGPRYGYTF. Written as DNA, the CDR3 is TGTGCCAGCAGCTTAGATACAGGGCCCCGCTATGGCTACACCTTC.

This clone was recorded only once. The chain joins TRBV23-1 to TRBJ2-5; the D gene could be TRBD1 or TRBD2 (6 bases each). TRBV23-1 is an ORF, and what it does is uncertain. The CDR3 runs 13 residues. Trimming shortened V by 9 bases and J by 1 base, and 12 bases separated the two germline ends. CDR3 nucleotides: TGCGCCAGACGGGGGCGACCCCAAGAGACCCAGTACTTC. Amino acid sequence: CARRGRPQETQYF.

This chain uses TRBV30 with TRBJ1-2; possible D gene TRBD1, 5 bases. The length of the CDR3 is 12 residues. The ends were cut back, 4 bases at V and 4 bases at J, with 10 bases in the middle. Per the germline V gene, CDR1 is GTSNPN and CDR2 is SVGIG (reference sequence). CDR3 sequence reads: CAWIEGLYGYTF. In DNA form, the CDR3 reads TGTGCCTGGATCGAGGGGCTCTATGGCTACACCTTC.

This clone appeared a few times. This chain joins TRBV4-1 and TRBJ2-5; D remains unclear. Trimming cost V 4 bases and J 5 bases, with 20 bases left between them. The CDR3 length is 16 residues. Germline CDR1 MGHRA, CDR2 YSYEKL. The CDR3 here is CASSLSSRTPRETQYF. The CDR3 DNA is TGCGCCAGCAGCCTCTCGTCTAGGACCCCAAGGGAGACCCAGTACTTC.

The chain links TRBV29-1 to TRBJ2-5, with a possible D match to TRBD2 (6 bases). V was cut by 0 bases and J by 3 bases, with 14 bases left in between. Germline lookup yields CDR1 SQVTM and CDR2 ANQGSEA. The CDR3 is 15 amino acids. CDR3 coding DNA: TGCAGCGTTGAAGATATCCCGGGGGTTGAAGAGACCCAGTACTTC. Translating it yields CSVEDIPGVEETQYF.

The V call is TRBV5-1, the J call TRBJ2-1; a weak D match, TRBD2 (6 bases). V was shortened by 2 bases and J by 6 bases, with 15 bases between the two germline ends. Per germline, CDR1 SGHRS and CDR2 YFSETQ. CDR3 size: 15 residues. The CDR3 region is CASSFIAVGRNEQFF. CDR3 in DNA: TGCGCCAGCAGCTTCATAGCGGTAGGCCGCAATGAGCAGTTCTTC. The full variable domain, its missing parts supplied by reference TRBV5-1 and TRBJ2-1, is KAGVTQTPRYLIKTRGQQVTLSCSPISGHRSVSWYQQTPGQGLQFLFEYFSETQRNKGNFPGRFSGRQFSNSRSEMNVSTLELGDSALYLCASSFIAVGRNEQFFGPGTRLTVL.

The chain links TRBV7-8 to TRBJ2-4; no clear D gene. This CDR3 has 13 amino acids. Germline CDR1 is SGHVS and CDR2 is FQNEAQ. V was trimmed by 4 bases and J by 8 bases, leaving 12 bases between them. As DNA, the CDR3 is TGTGCCAGCAGCTCCTACGACCGGGACATTCAGTACTTC. Protein: CASSSYDRDIQYF.

This clone was found a few times. The CDR3 coding sequence is TGTGCCAGCAGTGTGGGGGGTTCCTACGAGCAGTACTTC. Translating gives CASSVGGSYEQYF. The chain uses TRBV2 and TRBJ2-7, with D perhaps TRBD2 (6 bases). Per the germline V gene, CDR1 is SNHLY and CDR2 is FYNNEI. The V and J ends lost 4 bases and 1 base respectively, with 8 bases between them. CDR3 size: 13 residues.

The J gene is TRBJ1-1, the V gene TRBV30; D perhaps matches TRBD1 (5 bases). The CDR3 totals 12 residues. V was cut by 3 bases and J by 8 bases, with 13 bases left in between. Germline CDR1 is GTSNPN and CDR2 is SVGIG (reference sequence). Here the CDR3 DNA reads TGTGCCTGGAGCGGACGGAGACAGGAAGCTTTCTTT. Protein: CAWSGRRQEAFF. The full variable domain, with the rest looked up from reference TRBV30 and TRBJ1-1, is SQTIHQWPATLVQPVGSPLSLECTVEGTSNPNLYWYRQAAGRGLQLLFYSVGIGQISSEVPQNLSASRPQDRQFILSSKKLLLSDSGFYLCAWSGRRQEAFFGQGTRLTVV.

The genes are TRBV2 and TRBJ2-1, with 7 bases aligning to TRBD2. CDR3 length: 15 amino acids. V was clipped by 4 bases and J by 7 bases; unmatched bases: 10. CDR1 is SNHLY, CDR2 FYNNEI, per germline. Here the CDR3 DNA reads TGTGCCAGCAGTGCCTACCTTAGCGGGCTTAATGAGCAGTTCTTC. This codes for CASSAYLSGLNEQFF. Full variable domain (missing parts from reference TRBV2 and TRBJ2-1): EPEVTQTPSHQVTQMGQEVILRCVPISNHLYFYWYRQILGQKVEFLVSFYNNEISEKSEIFDDQFSVERPDGSNFTLKIRSTKLEDSAMYFCASSAYLSGLNEQFFGPGTRLTVL.

The rearrangement joins TRBV29-1 to TRBJ2-5, with no clear D. The germline gives CDR1 SQVTM, CDR2 ANQGSEA. Trimming took 0 bases from V and 7 from J, leaving 0 bases between them. The CDR3 totals 9 residues. This CDR3 reads CSVEETQYF. CDR3 DNA: TGCAGCGTTGAAGAGACCCAGTACTTC.

The gene calls are TRBV6-5 and TRBJ2-7, with D perhaps assigned TRBD1 or TRBD2 (5 bases each). The CDR3 covers 15 residues. Germline loops: CDR1 MNHEY, CDR2 SVGAGI. Trimming took 6 bases from V and 1 from J, leaving 16 bases between them. This CDR3 is CASRIGPGGSYEQYF. The CDR3 DNA reads as TGTGCCAGCAGAATAGGCCCTGGGGGTTCCTACGAGCAGTACTTC.

This sequence joins TRBV19 and TRBJ1-1; the D is unclear. Trimming left V 3 bases short and J 5 bases short, with 10 bases between. The CDR3 is 13 residues long. The germline V gene encodes CDR1 LNHDA and CDR2 SQIVND (reference sequence). The CDR3 DNA sequence: TGTGCCAGTAGTATTGGACCGGGTACTGAAGCTTTCTTT. Translating gives CASSIGPGTEAFF.

The CDR3 loop is CASSFTSGRPYEQYF. CDR3 sequence (DNA): TGTGCCAGCAGTTTCACTAGCGGGAGGCCCTACGAGCAGTACTTC. The chain has TRBV6-5 and TRBJ2-7; TRBD2 agrees at 12 bases. The CDR3 consists of 15 residues. Trimming removed 4 bases from V and 2 bases from J; junction bases left unmatched: 3. The germline CDR1 and CDR2 sequences are MNHEY and SVGAGI.

By sample fraction, this clone is medium-sized. The chain combines TRBV4-2 with TRBJ1-5, with 7 bases fitting TRBD1. V lost 2 bases to trimming and J lost 3 bases; unmatched junction nucleotides: 4. Germline values: CDR1 LGHNA, CDR2 YNFKEQ. The length of the CDR3 is 15 residues. The chain's CDR3 is CASSQTGDYNQPQHF. Written as DNA, the CDR3 is TGTGCCAGCAGCCAAACAGGGGACTACAATCAGCCCCAGCATTTT.

V gene TRBV15 combines with J gene TRBJ1-6, with D hard to call. This CDR3 is built from 13 residues. CDR1 is LNHNV and CDR2 is YYDKDF in the germline V gene (reference sequence). V lost 7 bases and J 6 bases, leaving 10 bases between the germline ends. Here the CDR3 reads CATTTTRNSPLHF. DNA of the CDR3: TGTGCCACCACCACCACACGTAATTCACCCCTCCACTTT.

This clone rates as medium-sized. The V call is TRBV2, the J call TRBJ2-7; D not resolved. Germline CDR1 is SNHLY and CDR2 is FYNNEI. Between the trimmed V and J ends, which lost 0 bases and 7 bases, there was a span of 16 bases. The CDR3 is 15 amino acids. This CDR3 reads CASSEAGVRLFEQYF. The CDR3 DNA sequence: TGTGCCAGCAGTGAAGCTGGCGTGAGGTTGTTTGAGCAGTACTTC.

The rearrangement links TRBV6-6 to TRBJ1-1, with unresolved D. Trimming took off 10 bases at V and 12 bases at J, with 15 bases between the two ends. Germline V CDR1 and CDR2: MNHNY, SVGAGI (reference sequence). The CDR3 has 10 amino acids. CDR3 region: CATFGEKTFF. The CDR3, as DNA: TGTGCCACTTTCGGAGAGAAAACTTTCTTT.

The CDR3 region has the DNA TGCGCCAGCAGCCATCACAGCACAGATACGCAGTATTTT. Translation gives CASSHHSTDTQYF. This chain links TRBV4-1 with TRBJ2-3; no firm D call. This CDR3 has 13 residues. With 3 bases removed from V and 0 bases from J, the gap between germline ends came to 4 bases. Germline V gene data show CDR1 as MGHRA and CDR2 as YSYEKL.

Here the CDR3 DNA reads TGTGCCAGCAGCCAAGGTACAGGGGGTATTTCACCCCTCCACTTT. Translating gives CASSQGTGGISPLHF. V gene TRBV4-2 combines with J gene TRBJ1-6, with 8 positions matching TRBD1. Trimming removed 1 base from V and 9 bases from J; junction bases left unmatched: 5. The CDR3 spans 15 residues. Germline CDR1 is LGHNA and CDR2 is YNFKEQ.

The chain employs TRBV6-1 and TRBJ2-5; 8 nucleotides line up with TRBD2. Germline V gene data show CDR1 as MNHNS and CDR2 as SASEGT. Trimming took 5 bases from V and 2 from J; bases not matched to a gene: 4. The CDR3 consists of 14 residues. The CDR3 sequence: CASSWVAGQETQYF. CDR3 coding DNA: TGTGCCAGCAGTTGGGTAGCGGGGCAAGAGACCCAGTACTTC.

A few counts support this clone. V and J are TRBV15 and TRBJ1-4; D gene ambiguous. With 0 bases removed from V and 8 bases from J, the gap between germline ends came to 13 bases. This CDR3 is built from 15 residues. Germline CDR1 LNHNV, CDR2 YYDKDF (reference sequence). The CDR3 is CATSRERMDGEKLFF. The CDR3, as DNA: TGTGCCACCAGCAGAGAAAGAATGGACGGAGAAAAACTGTTTTTT.

The chain joins TRBV5-6 to TRBJ2-7, with D perhaps being TRBD1 or TRBD2 (5 bases each). The germline CDR1 and CDR2 sequences are SGHDT and YYEEEE. CDR3 length equals 14 residues. V lost 2 bases, J lost 0 bases, and 9 bases lay in between. The CDR3: CASSFPGTSYEQYF. CDR3 DNA sequence: TGTGCCAGCAGCTTCCCCGGGACCTCCTACGAGCAGTACTTC.

The CDR3 protein is CASSRILGGSYEQYF. CDR3 coding DNA: TGTGCCAGCAGCCGAATCCTGGGGGGGTCCTACGAGCAGTACTTC. The chain uses TRBV5-5 and TRBJ2-7; 7 bases line up with TRBD2. The V gene's germline CDR1 is SGHKS and CDR2 YYEKEE (reference sequence). The V gene end was trimmed by 4 bases and the J gene end by 1 base; junction bases not matched to a gene: 8. The CDR3 contains 15 residues. Drawing the rest from reference TRBV5-5 and TRBJ2-7, the complete variable domain is DAGVTQSPTHLIKTRGQQVTLRCSPISGHKSVSWYQQVLGQGPQFIFQYYEKEERGRGNFPDRFSARQFPNYSSELNVNALLLGDSALYLCASSRILGGSYEQYFGPGTRLTVT.